A selection of T cell receptor beta chains follows, all from one sample in a study of cytomegalovirus exposure and HLA in healthy donors. Sequencing was performed with immunoSEQ multiplex PCR; in TCRdb, only in-frame clones are kept and a portion is missing. There are tens of thousands of clones in the sample; 75% to 80% occur only once, and about 3.8% lies in the top ten. The sample taken for sequencing was PBMCs. These receptors originate from a man aged 25-45 years in good health and CMV-seronegative. CDR3s include the opening cysteine and the closing phenylalanine or tryptophan. The D gene is left open where the match is weak. Expanded clones get a size class; other rows say once, few or many, or leave the size out.

NA | TRBJ2-2 | NA | TRBV6-6 | CASSYSRESGELFF | TGTGCCAGCAGTTACTCTCGGGAGTCAGGGGAGCTGTTTTTT
TRBD1 | TRBJ1-5 | NA | TRBV2 | CASSGDSSQPQHF | TGTGCCAGCAGCGGGGACAGCAGTCAGCCCCAGCATTTT
NA | TRBJ2-7 | NA | TRBV10-2 | CASSESGHYEQYF | TGCGCCAGCAGTGAGTCGGGGCACTACGAGCAGTACTTC
TRBD1 | TRBJ1-5 | NA | TRBV6-1 | CASSGVTGNQPQHF | TGTGCCAGCAGTGGCGTGACAGGGAATCAGCCCCAGCATTTT
TRBD1 | TRBJ2-7 | NA | TRBV6-1 | CASSFDRDEQYF | TGTGCCAGCAGCTTTGACAGGGACGAGCAGTACTTC
NA | TRBJ2-6 | once | TRBV7-9 | CASSKSRAAGANVLTF | TGTGCCAGCAGCAAATCCAGGGCGGCTGGGGCCAACGTCCTGACTTTC
NA | TRBJ1-3 | NA | TRBV28 | CASSSDWEGGGNTIYF | TGTGCCAGCAGTAGCGACTGGGAAGGAGGTGGAAACACCATATATTTT
TRBD2 | TRBJ2-3 | NA | TRBV7-9 | CASSPILAGADTQYF | TGTGCCAGCAGCCCTATACTAGCGGGCGCAGATACGCAGTATTTT
NA | TRBJ2-3 | NA | TRBV30 | CAWSPPLGGDTDTQYF | TGTGCCTGGAGTCCACCCCTGGGGGGAGACACAGATACGCAGTATTTT
TRBD2 | TRBJ2-7 | NA | TRBV2 | CASSTGLAGEVYEQYF | TGTGCCAGCAGCACTGGCCTAGCGGGAGAAGTCTACGAGCAGTACTTC
NA | TRBJ1-1 | NA | TRBV29-1 | CSVEDRNTEAFF | TGCAGCGTCGAGGACAGGAACACTGAAGCTTTCTTT
NA | TRBJ1-6 | NA | TRBV11-2 | CASSSDRNNSPLHF | TGTGCCAGCAGCTCAGACAGGAATAATTCACCCCTCCACTTT
TRBD2 | TRBJ2-1 | few | TRBV7-6 | CASSLEVAGGDNEQFF | TGTGCCAGCAGCTTAGAGGTAGCGGGGGGAGACAATGAGCAGTTCTTC
TRBD2 | TRBJ2-1 | NA | TRBV29-1 | CSVDLAGGTSYNEQFF | TGCAGCGTTGACCTAGCGGGAGGGACTTCCTACAATGAGCAGTTCTTC
NA | TRBJ2-7 | once | TRBV27 | CASSLFESYEQYF | TGTGCCAGCAGTTTATTCGAGTCCTACGAGCAGTACTTC
TRBD1 | TRBJ1-4 | NA | TRBV6-5 | CASSRQGVWAKLFF | TGTGCCAGCAGTAGACAGGGGGTATGGGCAAAACTGTTTTTT
NA | TRBJ2-1 | NA | TRBV2 | CASNGLRRSNEQFF | TGTGCCAGCAATGGGCTACGTCGTTCCAATGAGCAGTTCTTC
TRBD2 | TRBJ2-1 | NA | TRBV4-2 | CASSQGGGGGDEQFF | TGTGCCAGCAGCCAAGGCGGCGGGGGGGGCGATGAGCAGTTCTTC
NA | TRBJ1-2 | few | TRBV28 | CASTAGVNYGYTF | TGTGCCAGCACCGCAGGGGTTAACTATGGCTACACCTTC
NA | TRBJ1-2 | NA | TRBV27 | CASSSTSGYGYTF | TGTGCCAGCAGTTCAACGTCGGGCTATGGCTACACCTTC
TRBD1 | TRBJ1-4 | NA | TRBV18 | CASSPQQGAANEKLFF | TGTGCCAGCTCACCACAACAGGGGGCTGCTAATGAAAAACTGTTTTTT
NA | TRBJ1-6 | NA | TRBV6-1 | CASSETVNSPLHF | TGTGCCAGCAGTGAAACAGTGAATTCACCCCTCCACTTT
TRBD1 | TRBJ1-1 | NA | TRBV11-3 | CASSLGQGSEAFF | TGTGCCAGCAGCTTAGGACAGGGGAGTGAAGCTTTCTTT
TRBD2 | TRBJ2-7 | NA | TRBV4-1 | CASSQGRSGSYEQYF | TGCGCCAGCAGTCAAGGCCGCAGCGGGAGTTACGAGCAGTACTTC
TRBD2 | TRBJ2-5 | NA | TRBV28 | CASRLGLAGGRQQTQYF | TGTGCCAGCAGACTCGGACTAGCGGGAGGGAGGCAACAGACCCAGTACTTC
NA | TRBJ2-6 | NA | TRBV27 | CASSRGRGSGANVLTF | TGTGCCAGCAGCAGAGGGAGAGGATCTGGGGCCAACGTCCTGACTTTC
TRBD1 | TRBJ1-1 | NA | TRBV18 | CASSPDIDRGLGYLNTEAFF | TGTGCCAGCTCACCAGATATTGACAGGGGGCTAGGTTACTTGAACACTGAAGCTTTCTTT
TRBD1 | TRBJ1-5 | NA | TRBV18 | CASSPPGQGGNQPQHF | TGTGCCAGCTCACCTCCGGGACAGGGGGGCAATCAGCCCCAGCATTTT
TRBD2 | TRBJ2-5 | NA | TRBV5-6 | CASSGSSGGKTQYF | TGTGCCAGCAGCGGCTCTAGCGGGGGTAAGACCCAGTACTTC
NA | TRBJ2-3 | NA | TRBV27 | CASRPGYSSTDTQYF | TGTGCCAGCAGGCCCGGGTACTCGAGCACAGATACGCAGTATTTT
NA | TRBJ1-2 | NA | TRBV27 | CASSPSSGDRGYGYTF | TGTGCCAGCAGCCCTTCTTCAGGGGATCGTGGCTATGGCTACACCTTC
TRBD1 | TRBJ1-1 | NA | TRBV16 | CASSQNLVGTGMNTEAFF | TGTGCCAGCAGCCAAAATTTAGTAGGGACAGGGATGAACACTGAAGCTTTCTTT
TRBD1 | TRBJ1-5 | NA | TRBV2 | CASSVEAGGKGNQPQHF | TGTGCCAGCAGTGTTGAGGCAGGGGGCAAAGGGAATCAGCCCCAGCATTTT
TRBD1 | TRBJ2-7 | NA | TRBV6-5 | CASNSPGQGSEQYF | TGTGCCAGCAACTCCCCGGGACAGGGGTCCGAGCAGTACTTC
TRBD1 | TRBJ1-1 | few | TRBV2 | CASSDYRGKTEAFF | TGTGCCAGCAGTGATTACAGGGGGAAAACTGAAGCTTTCTTT
TRBD1 | TRBJ1-6 | NA | TRBV6-1 | CASSGGQGKSPLHF | TGTGCCAGCAGTGGAGGACAGGGGAAGTCACCCCTCCACTTT
NA | TRBJ2-2 | once | TRBV10-3 | CPGSGQNTGELFF | TGCCCTGGGAGCGGGCAAAACACCGGGGAGCTGTTTTTT
NA | TRBJ1-1 | NA | TRBV18 | CASSLSTEAFF | TGTGCCAGCTCACTCAGCACTGAAGCTTTCTTT
NA | TRBJ2-5 | NA | TRBV7-2 | CASSLGAGYQETQYF | TGTGCCAGCAGCTTAGGGGCAGGGTATCAAGAGACCCAGTACTTC
TRBD1 | TRBJ1-1 | NA | TRBV10-1 | CASSRQGDTEAFF | TGCGCCAGCAGTAGACAGGGGGACACTGAAGCTTTCTTT
TRBD2 | TRBJ2-2 | once | TRBV27 | CASMLIAGDTSGELFF | TGTGCCAGCATGTTGATAGCGGGAGATACTTCCGGGGAGCTGTTTTTT